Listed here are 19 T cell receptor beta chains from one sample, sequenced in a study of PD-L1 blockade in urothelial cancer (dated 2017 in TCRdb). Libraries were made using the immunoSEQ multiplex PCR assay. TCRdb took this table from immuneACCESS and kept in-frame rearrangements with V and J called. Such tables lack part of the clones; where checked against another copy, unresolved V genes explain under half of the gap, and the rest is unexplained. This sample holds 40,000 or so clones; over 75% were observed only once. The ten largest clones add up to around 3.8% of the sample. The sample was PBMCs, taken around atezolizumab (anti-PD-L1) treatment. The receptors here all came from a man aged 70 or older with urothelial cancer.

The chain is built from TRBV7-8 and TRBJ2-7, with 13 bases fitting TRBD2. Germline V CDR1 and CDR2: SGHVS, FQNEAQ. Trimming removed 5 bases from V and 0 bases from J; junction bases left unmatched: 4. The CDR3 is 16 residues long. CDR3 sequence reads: CASSTTSGGGSYEQYF. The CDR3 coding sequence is TGTGCCAGCAGCACTACTAGCGGGGGGGGCTCCTACGAGCAGTACTTC.

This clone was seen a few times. The CDR3, as DNA: TGTGCTAGTGGTTGGGGGGAGTCCTACACCTTC. Protein product: CASGWGESYTF. The chain combines TRBV12-5 with TRBJ1-2; D might be TRBD1 (5 bases). The germline V gene encodes CDR1 LGHNT and CDR2 FRNRAP. V gave up 4 bases and J gave up 10 bases, with 10 bases separating them. This CDR3 is built from 11 residues.

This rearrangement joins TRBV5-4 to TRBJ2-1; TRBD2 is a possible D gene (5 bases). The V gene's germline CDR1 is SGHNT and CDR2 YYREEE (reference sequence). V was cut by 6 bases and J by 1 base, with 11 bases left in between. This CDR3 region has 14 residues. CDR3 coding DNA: TGTGCCAGCACCCCGGACTGGTCCTACAATGAGCAGTTCTTC. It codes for CASTPDWSYNEQFF.

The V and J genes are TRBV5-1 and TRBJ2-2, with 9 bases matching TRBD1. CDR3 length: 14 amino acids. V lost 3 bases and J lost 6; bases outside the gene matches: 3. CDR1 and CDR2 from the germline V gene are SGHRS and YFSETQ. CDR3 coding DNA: TGCGCCAGCAGCTCGGGACAGGGTCCCGGGGAGCTGTTTTTT. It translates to CASSSGQGPGELFF.

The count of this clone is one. CDR3 loop: CSVEEARRGRFF. DNA for the CDR3: TGCAGCGTTGAAGAGGCTCGCAGGGGACGGTTCTTC. The chain employs TRBV29-1 and TRBJ2-1; D might be TRBD1 (6 bases). The CDR3 covers 12 residues. The germline gives CDR1 SQVTM, CDR2 ANQGSEA. The germline V and J ends were trimmed by 0 bases and 15 bases, with 15 bases remaining between them.

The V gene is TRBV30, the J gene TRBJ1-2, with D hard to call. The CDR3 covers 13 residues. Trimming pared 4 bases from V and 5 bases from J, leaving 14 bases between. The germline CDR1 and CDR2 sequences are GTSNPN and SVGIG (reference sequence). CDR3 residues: CAWTAFSFYGYTF. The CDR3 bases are TGTGCCTGGACAGCGTTTTCCTTTTATGGCTACACCTTC.

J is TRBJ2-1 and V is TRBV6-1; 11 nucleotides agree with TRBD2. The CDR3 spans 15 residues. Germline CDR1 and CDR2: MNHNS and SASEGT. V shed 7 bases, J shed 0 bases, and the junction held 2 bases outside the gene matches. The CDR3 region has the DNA TGTGCCAGCATCACTAGCGGGGGCTCCTACAATGAGCAGTTCTTC. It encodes CASITSGGSYNEQFF.

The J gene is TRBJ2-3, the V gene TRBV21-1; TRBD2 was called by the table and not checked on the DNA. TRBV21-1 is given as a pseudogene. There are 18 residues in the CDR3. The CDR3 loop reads CASSKGGPGGSASDTQYF. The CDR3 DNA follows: TGTGCCAGCAGCAAAGGTGGCCCCGGCGGGAGTGCCTCAGATACGCAGTATTTT.

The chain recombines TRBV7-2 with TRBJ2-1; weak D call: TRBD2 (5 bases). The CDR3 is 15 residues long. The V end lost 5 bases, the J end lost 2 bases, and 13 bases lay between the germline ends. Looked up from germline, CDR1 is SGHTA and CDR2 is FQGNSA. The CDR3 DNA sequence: TGTGCCAGCAGCGTGGGCGGAGGTACCTACAATGAGCAGTTCTTC. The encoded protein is CASSVGGGTYNEQFF.

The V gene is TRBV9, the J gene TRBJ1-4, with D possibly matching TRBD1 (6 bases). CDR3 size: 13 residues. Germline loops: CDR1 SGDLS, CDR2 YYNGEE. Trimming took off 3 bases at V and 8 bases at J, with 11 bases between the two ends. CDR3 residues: CASSASGGEKLFF. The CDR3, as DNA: TGTGCCAGCAGCGCCAGCGGGGGCGAAAAACTGTTTTTT. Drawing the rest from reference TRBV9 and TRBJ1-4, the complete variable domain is DSGVTQTPKHLITATGQRVTLRCSPRSGDLSVYWYQQSLDQGLQFLIQYYNGEERAKGNILERFSAQQFPDLHSELNLSSLELGDSALYFCASSASGGEKLFFGSGTQLSVL.

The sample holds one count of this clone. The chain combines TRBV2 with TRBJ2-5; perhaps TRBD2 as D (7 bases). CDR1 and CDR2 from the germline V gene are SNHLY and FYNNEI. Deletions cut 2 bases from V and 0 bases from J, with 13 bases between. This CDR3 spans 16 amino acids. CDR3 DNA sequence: TGTGCCAGCAGTGAAAGCCGGGGGGCTAACCAAGAGACCCAGTACTTC. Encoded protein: CASSESRGANQETQYF. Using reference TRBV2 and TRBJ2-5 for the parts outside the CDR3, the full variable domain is EPEVTQTPSHQVTQMGQEVILRCVPISNHLYFYWYRQILGQKVEFLVSFYNNEISEKSEIFDDQFSVERPDGSNFTLKIRSTKLEDSAMYFCASSESRGANQETQYFGPGTRLLVL.

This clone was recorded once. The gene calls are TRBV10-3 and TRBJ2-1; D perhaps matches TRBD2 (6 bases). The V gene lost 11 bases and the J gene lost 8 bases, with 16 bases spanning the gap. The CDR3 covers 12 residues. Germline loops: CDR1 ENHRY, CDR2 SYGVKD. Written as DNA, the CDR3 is TGTGCCTCACGGGCTAGCGTCCATGAGCAGTTCTTC. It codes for CASRASVHEQFF.

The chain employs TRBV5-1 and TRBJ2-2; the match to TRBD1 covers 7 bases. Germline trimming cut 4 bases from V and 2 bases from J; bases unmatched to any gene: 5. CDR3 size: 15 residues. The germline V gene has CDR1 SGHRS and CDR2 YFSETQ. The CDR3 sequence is CASSRTGANTGELFF. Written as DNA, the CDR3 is TGCGCCAGCAGCCGGACAGGCGCAAACACCGGGGAGCTGTTTTTT.

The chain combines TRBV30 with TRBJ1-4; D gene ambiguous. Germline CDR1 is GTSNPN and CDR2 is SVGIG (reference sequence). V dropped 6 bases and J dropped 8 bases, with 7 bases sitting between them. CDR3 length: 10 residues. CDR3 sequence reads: CACEREKLFF. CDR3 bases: TGTGCCTGCGAGAGGGAAAAACTGTTTTTT.

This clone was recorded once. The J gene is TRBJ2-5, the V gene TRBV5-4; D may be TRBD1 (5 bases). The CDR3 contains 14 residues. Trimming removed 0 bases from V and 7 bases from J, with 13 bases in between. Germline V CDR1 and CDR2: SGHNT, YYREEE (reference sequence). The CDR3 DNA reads TGTGCCAGCAGCTTGGATCAGGGATCCAGGACCCAGTACTTC. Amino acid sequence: CASSLDQGSRTQYF.

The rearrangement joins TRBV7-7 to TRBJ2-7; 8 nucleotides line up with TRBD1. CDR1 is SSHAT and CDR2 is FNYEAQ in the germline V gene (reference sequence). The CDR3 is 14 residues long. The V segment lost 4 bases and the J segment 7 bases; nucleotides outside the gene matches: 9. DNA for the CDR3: TGTGCCAGCAGCTCAGGGGGCCTCGGGGGAGAGCAGTACTTC. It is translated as CASSSGGLGGEQYF.

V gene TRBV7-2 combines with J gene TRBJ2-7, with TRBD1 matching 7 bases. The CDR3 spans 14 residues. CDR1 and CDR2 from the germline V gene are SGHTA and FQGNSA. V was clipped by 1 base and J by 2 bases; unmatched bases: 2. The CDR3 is CASSLGQGAYEQYF. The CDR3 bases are TGTGCCAGCAGCTTAGGGCAGGGGGCCTACGAGCAGTACTTC. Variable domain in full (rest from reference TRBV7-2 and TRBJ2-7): GAGVSQSPSNKVTEKGKDVELRCDPISGHTALYWYRQSLGQGLEFLIYFQGNSAPDKSGLPSDRFSAERTGGSVSTLTIQRTQQEDSAVYLCASSLGQGAYEQYFGPGTRLTVT.

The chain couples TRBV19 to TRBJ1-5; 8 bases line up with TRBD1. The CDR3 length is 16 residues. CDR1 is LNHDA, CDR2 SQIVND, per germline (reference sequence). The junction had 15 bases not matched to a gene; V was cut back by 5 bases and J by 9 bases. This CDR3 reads CASSAGTGYSGGPQHF. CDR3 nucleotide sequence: TGTGCCAGTAGTGCTGGGACAGGCTATAGCGGGGGGCCCCAGCATTTT.

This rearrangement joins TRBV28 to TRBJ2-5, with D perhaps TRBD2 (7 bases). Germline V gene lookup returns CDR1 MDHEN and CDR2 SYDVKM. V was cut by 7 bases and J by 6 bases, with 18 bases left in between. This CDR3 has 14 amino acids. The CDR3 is CASNRVGGLQTQYF. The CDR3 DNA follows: TGTGCCAGCAACCGTGTGGGGGGGCTGCAGACCCAGTACTTC.